This TCR beta chain was obtained from a study of T-cell reconstitution after alpha-beta-depleted transplantation in children. The CDR3 has 17 amino acids. Germline V gene sequence: CDR1 SGHRS, CDR2 YFSETQ. V was pared by 5 bases and J by 1 base, with 19 bases between. Researchers prepared the TCRbeta library using unique molecular identifiers, the study reports. Each CDR3 protein is one row after TCRdb ran MiXCR on the PCR reads. Here the sample spans about 610,000 distinct CDR3 sequences, about 10% being singletons. The sequences come from PBMCs from the stem cell graft donor, collected from the stem cell graft. The TCR was taken from a human donor who donated a stem cell graft to a child with acute myeloid leukemia. The chain links TRBV5-1 to TRBJ2-1, with a tentative D call TRBD1 (6 bases). The CDR3 sequence is CASRYETLRGSYNEQFF. In nucleotides, the CDR3 is TGCGCCAGCAGATATGAGACCTTGAGGGGGTCCTACAATGAGCAGTTCTTC.